This T cell receptor (beta chain) was recorded in a study of T and B cells in COVID-19 patients. Overall study: Peripheral blood came from COVID-19 patients with active infection or after recovery. Of approximately 19 active-infection patients, over 9 were critically ill with mechanical ventilation or extracorporeal membrane oxygenation. Comorbidities linked to unfavorable COVID-19 outcome were present in about 90% of the 20 active-infection patients. The study's findings and limits: Blood from mildly ill patients while symptomatic, and early samples from severe cases, were scarce.

Each TRB amplification used about 250-550 ng of genomic DNA from blood. Note on this clonotype: Its antigen is not known.

Germline CDR1 is MGHRA and CDR2 is YSYEKL. V lost 6 bases, J lost 2 bases, and 5 bases stayed unmatched. The CDR3 loop spans 15 amino acids. BIOMED2 TRB-A/B primer pools were used in multiplex TRB PCR. TCRdb ran MiXCR on the multiplex PCR reads and lists one entry per CDR3 protein. Found here are about 5,400 distinct CDR3 sequences, 27% of them singletons; the top ten hold 14%. The chain combines TRBV4-1 with TRBJ2-1, with 9 bases matching TRBD2. This receptor was taken from a human donor with active COVID-19. Material for sequencing was blood. CDR3 nucleotide sequence: TGCGCCAGCAGTCCTGTAGCGGGAGCCTACAATGAGCAGTTCTTC. This codes for CASSPVAGAYNEQFF.